The next 4 T cell receptor beta chains were all read from a single sample in a study of human T cells and chemical hapten exposure. Time point defined: patch test 1, 2 weeks after DPC sensitization. Indicated treatment: therapeutic diphenylcyclopropenone sensitization with weekly scalp DPC. TCRdb reprocessed the RACE reads via MiXCR and lists one record per CDR3 protein. The table lists a few hundred thousand distinct CDR3 sequences, approximately 4.4% of them singletons. Source: whole blood, taken in connection with sensitization to the hapten diphenylcyclopropenone (DPC). The receptors shown here come from a woman in her 50s with alopecia areata. Some clones in this sample may be carry-over from other donors' samples.

This clonotype has a handful of counts. The rearrangement joins TRBV6-5 to TRBJ1-1; perhaps TRBD1 as D (6 bases). V lost 5 bases, J lost 1 base, and 17 bases lay in between. The CDR3 loop spans 16 amino acids. CDR1 and CDR2 from the germline V gene are MNHEY and SVGAGI. The DNA of the CDR3 is TGTGCCAGCAGTCCGACGGGGGCGAAAGGGAACACTGAAGCTTTCTTT. Its translation is CASSPTGAKGNTEAFF.

J is TRBJ2-7 and V is TRBV12-3 or TRBV12-4; 11 bases align to TRBD2. The CDR3 length is 16 residues. The V gene end was trimmed by 5 bases and the J gene end by 7 bases; junction bases not matched to a gene: 13. This CDR3 is CASSPPSGRSLGEQYF. Written as DNA, the CDR3 is TGTGCCAGCAGTCCCCCTAGCGGGAGGTCCCTGGGGGAGCAGTACTTC.

This clonotype was seen many times. The junction and the germline gene differ at one end; a read error may be behind it. The chain uses TRBV5-1 and TRBJ1-2; TRBD1 might be the D (6 bases). CDR1 is SGHRS and CDR2 is YFSETQ in the germline V gene. This CDR3 region has 13 residues. The CDR3 spells CASSLDRNYGYTF. CDR3 nucleotide sequence: TGTGCCAGCAGTTTAGACAGGAACTATGGCTACACCTTC.

There are many counts of this clonotype. The CDR3 loop is CSVGAGGDTQYF. The CDR3 nucleotides are TGCAGCGTTGGCGCGGGGGGGGATACGCAGTATTTT. The chain couples TRBV29-1 to TRBJ2-3; 9 bases match TRBD2. The CDR3 has 12 amino acids. CDR1 is SQVTM, CDR2 ANQGSEA, per germline. V shed 4 bases, J shed 6 bases, and the junction held 2 bases outside the gene matches.